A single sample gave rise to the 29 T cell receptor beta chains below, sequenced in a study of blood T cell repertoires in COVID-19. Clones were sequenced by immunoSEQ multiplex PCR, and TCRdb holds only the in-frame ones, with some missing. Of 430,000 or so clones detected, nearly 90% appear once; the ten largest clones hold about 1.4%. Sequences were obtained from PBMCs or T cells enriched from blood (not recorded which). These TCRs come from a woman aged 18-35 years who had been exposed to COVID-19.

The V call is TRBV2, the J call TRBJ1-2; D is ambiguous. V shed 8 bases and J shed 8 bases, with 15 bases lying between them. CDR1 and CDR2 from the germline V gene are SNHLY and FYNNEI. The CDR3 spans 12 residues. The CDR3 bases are TGTGCCAGCGGCTTACAGATCGGCGGCTACACCTTC. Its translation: CASGLQIGGYTF.

This CDR3 reads CASSVEGLMNTEAFF. CDR3 bases: TGTGCCAGCAGCGTAGAGGGGCTTATGAACACTGAAGCTTTCTTT. J is TRBJ1-1 and V is TRBV9, with D possibly matching TRBD1 (5 bases). The V and J ends lost 0 bases and 0 bases respectively, with 9 bases between them. In germline, CDR1 is SGDLS, CDR2 YYNGEE. The CDR3 spans 15 residues. Full variable domain (outside the CDR3, taken from reference TRBV9 and TRBJ1-1): DSGVTQTPKHLITATGQRVTLRCSPRSGDLSVYWYQQSLDQGLQFLIQYYNGEERAKGNILERFSAQQFPDLHSELNLSSLELGDSALYFCASSVEGLMNTEAFFGQGTRLTVV.

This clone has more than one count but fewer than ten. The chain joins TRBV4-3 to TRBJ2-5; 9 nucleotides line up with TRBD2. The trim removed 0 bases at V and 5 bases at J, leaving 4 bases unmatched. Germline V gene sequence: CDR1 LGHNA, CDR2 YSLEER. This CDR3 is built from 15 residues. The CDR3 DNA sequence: TGCGCCAGCAGCCAAGAGCGGGGGGGGAGTGAGACCCAGTACTTC. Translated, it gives CASSQERGGSETQYF.

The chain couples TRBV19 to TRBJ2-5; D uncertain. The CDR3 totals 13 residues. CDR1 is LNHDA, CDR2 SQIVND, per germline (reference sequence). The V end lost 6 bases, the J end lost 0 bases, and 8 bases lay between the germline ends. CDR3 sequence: CASRRSNQETQYF. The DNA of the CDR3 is TGTGCCAGTAGGAGATCGAACCAAGAGACCCAGTACTTC.

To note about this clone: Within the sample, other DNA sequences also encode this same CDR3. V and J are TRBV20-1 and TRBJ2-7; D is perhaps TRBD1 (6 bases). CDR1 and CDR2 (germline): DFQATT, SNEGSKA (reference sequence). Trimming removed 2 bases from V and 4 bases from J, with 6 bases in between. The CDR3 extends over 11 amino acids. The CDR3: CSARQGYEQYF. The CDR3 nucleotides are TGCAGTGCTAGACAGGGGTACGAGCAGTACTTC.

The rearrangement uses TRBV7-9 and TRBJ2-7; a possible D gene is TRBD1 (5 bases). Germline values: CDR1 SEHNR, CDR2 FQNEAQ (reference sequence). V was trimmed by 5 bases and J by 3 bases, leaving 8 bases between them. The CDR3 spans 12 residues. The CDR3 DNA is TGTGCCAGCAGCGCGCAGGGCTACGAGCAGTACTTC. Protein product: CASSAQGYEQYF.

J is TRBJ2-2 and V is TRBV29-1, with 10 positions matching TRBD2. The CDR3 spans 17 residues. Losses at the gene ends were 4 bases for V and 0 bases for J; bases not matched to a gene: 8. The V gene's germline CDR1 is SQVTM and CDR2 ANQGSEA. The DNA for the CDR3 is TGCAGCGTTGTAGGTAGAACTAGCGGGACGAACACCGGGGAGCTGTTTTTT. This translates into CSVVGRTSGTNTGELFF.

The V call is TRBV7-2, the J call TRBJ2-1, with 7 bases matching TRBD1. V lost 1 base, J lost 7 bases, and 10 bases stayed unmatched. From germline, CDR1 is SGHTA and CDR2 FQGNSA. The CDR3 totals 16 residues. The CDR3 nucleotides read TGTGCCAGCAGCTTAGATAGTAGGGGGCCGGGGAATGAGCAGTTCTTC. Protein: CASSLDSRGPGNEQFF. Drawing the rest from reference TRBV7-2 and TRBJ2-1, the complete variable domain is GAGVSQSPSNKVTEKGKDVELRCDPISGHTALYWYRQSLGQGLEFLIYFQGNSAPDKSGLPSDRFSAERTGGSVSTLTIQRTQQEDSAVYLCASSLDSRGPGNEQFFGPGTRLTVL.

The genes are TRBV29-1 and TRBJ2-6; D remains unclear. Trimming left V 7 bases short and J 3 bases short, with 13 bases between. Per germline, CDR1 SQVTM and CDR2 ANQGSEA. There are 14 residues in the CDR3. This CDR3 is CSARVPGGANVLTF. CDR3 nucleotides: TGCAGCGCCCGCGTCCCGGGTGGGGCCAACGTCCTGACTTTC.

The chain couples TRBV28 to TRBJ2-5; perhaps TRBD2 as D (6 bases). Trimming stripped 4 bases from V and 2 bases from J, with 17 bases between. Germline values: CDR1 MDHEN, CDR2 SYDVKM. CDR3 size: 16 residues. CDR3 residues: CASSSPIWAGQETQYF. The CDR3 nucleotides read TGTGCCAGCAGTTCCCCCATCTGGGCGGGGCAAGAGACCCAGTACTTC.

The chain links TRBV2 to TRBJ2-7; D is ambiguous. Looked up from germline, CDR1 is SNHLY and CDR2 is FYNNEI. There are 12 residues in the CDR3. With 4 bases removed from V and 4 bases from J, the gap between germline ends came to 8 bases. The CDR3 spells CASSGASYEQYF. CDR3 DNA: TGTGCCAGCAGTGGGGCCTCATACGAGCAGTACTTC.

CDR3 nucleotide sequence: TGTGCCAGCAGCTCGACAGGGGATAGTGGCTACACCTTC. It specifies CASSSTGDSGYTF. The J gene is TRBJ1-2, the V gene TRBV6-1; 8 positions agree with TRBD1. CDR1 MNHNS and CDR2 SASEGT come from the germline V gene. This CDR3 region has 13 residues. V shed 6 bases and J 7 bases; nucleotides not matched to a gene: 7.

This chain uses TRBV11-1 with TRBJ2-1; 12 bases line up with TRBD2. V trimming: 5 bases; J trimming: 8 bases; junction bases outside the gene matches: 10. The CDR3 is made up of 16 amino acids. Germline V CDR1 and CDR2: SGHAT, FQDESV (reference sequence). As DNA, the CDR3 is TGTGCCAGCAGCCCCCGGACTAGCGGGGTGGACGATGAGCAGTTCTTC. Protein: CASSPRTSGVDDEQFF.

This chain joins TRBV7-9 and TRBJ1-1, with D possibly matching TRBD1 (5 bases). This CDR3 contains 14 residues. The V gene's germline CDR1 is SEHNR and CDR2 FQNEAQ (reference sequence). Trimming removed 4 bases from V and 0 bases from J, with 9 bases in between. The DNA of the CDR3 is TGTGCCAGCAGCTACGGACACATGAACACTGAAGCTTTCTTT. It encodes CASSYGHMNTEAFF. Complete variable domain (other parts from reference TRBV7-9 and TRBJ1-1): DTGVSQNPRHKITKRGQNVTFRCDPISEHNRLYWYRQTLGQGPEFLTYFQNEAQLEKSRLLSDRFSAERPKGSFSTLEIQRTEQGDSAMYLCASSYGHMNTEAFFGQGTRLTVV.

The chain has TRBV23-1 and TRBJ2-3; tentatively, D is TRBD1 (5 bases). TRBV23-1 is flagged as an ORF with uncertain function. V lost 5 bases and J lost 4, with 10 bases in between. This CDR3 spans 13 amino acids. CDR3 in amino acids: CASSWTRPDTQYF. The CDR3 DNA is TGCGCCAGCAGTTGGACAAGGCCAGATACGCAGTATTTT.

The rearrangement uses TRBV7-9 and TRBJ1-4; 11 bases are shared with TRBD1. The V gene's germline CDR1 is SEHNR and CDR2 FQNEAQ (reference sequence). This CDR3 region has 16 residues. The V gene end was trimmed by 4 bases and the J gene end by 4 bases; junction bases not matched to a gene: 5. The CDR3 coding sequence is TGTGCCAGCAGCTATGGACAGGGGGCTGGTAATGAAAAACTGTTTTTT. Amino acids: CASSYGQGAGNEKLFF.

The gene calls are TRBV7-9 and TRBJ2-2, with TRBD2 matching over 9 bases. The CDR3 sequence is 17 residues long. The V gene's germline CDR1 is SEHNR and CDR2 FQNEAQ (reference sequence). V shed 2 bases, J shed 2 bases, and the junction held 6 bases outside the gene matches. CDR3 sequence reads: CASSLSYLAGNTGELFF. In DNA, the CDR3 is TGTGCCAGCAGCTTATCTTACCTAGCGGGAAACACCGGGGAGCTGTTTTTT.

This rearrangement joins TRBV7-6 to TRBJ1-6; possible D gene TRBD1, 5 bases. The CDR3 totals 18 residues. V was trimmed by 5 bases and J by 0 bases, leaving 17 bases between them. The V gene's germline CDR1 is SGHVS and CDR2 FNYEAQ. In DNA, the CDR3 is TGTGCCAGCAGCCCGGGACTGTATCCAAGCTCCTATAATTCACCCCTCCACTTT. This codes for CASSPGLYPSSYNSPLHF.

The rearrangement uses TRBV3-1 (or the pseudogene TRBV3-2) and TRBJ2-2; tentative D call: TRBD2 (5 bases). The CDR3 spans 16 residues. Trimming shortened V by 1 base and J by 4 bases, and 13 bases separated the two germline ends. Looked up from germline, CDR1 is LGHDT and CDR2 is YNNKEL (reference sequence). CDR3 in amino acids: CASSQGPGITTGELFF. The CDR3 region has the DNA TGTGCCAGCAGCCAAGGACCGGGGATTACCACCGGGGAGCTGTTTTTT.

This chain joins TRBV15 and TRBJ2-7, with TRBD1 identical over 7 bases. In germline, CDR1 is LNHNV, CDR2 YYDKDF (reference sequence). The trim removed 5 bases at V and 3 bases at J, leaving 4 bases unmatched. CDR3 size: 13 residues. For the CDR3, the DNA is TGTGCCACCAGCGAGGGACAGAACTACGAGCAGTACTTC. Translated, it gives CATSEGQNYEQYF.

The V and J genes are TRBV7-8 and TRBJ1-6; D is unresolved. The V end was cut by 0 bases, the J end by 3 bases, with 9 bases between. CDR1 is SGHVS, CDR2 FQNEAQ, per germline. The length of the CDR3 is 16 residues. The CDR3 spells CASSLAGVVYNSPLHF. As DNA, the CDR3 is TGTGCCAGCAGCTTAGCGGGAGTAGTCTATAATTCACCCCTCCACTTT. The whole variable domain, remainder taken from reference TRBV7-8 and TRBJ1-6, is GAGVSQSPRYKVAKRGQDVALRCDPISGHVSLFWYQQALGQGPEFLTYFQNEAQLDKSGLPSDRFFAERPEGSVSTLKIQRTQQEDSAVYLCASSLAGVVYNSPLHFGNGTRLTVT.

The CDR3 loop reads CASSQDYGYTF. The CDR3, as DNA: TGTGCCAGCAGTCAGGACTATGGCTACACCTTC. The V gene is TRBV12-3 or TRBV12-4, the J gene TRBJ1-2; D is unclear. Between the trimmed V and J ends, which lost 5 bases and 3 bases, there was a span of 4 bases. This CDR3 is 11 amino acids long.

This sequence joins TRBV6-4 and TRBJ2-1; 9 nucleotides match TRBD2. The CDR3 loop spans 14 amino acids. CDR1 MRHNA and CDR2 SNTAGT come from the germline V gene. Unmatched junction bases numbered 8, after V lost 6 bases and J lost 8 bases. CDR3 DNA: TGTGCCAGCAGCCCGGTGCGGGAGGGGCATGAGCAGTTCTTC. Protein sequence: CASSPVREGHEQFF.

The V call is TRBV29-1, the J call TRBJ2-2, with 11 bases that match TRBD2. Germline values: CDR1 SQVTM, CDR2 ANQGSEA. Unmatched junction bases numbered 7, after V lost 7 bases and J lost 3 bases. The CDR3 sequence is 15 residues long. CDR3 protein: CSAYGLAGDTGELFF. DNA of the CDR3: TGCAGCGCCTACGGACTAGCGGGCGACACCGGGGAGCTGTTTTTT.

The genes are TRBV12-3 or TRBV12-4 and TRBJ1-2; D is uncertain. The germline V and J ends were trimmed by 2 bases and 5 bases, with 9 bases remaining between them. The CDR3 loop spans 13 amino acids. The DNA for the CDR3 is TGTGCCAGCAGTTTAAACAGTCAATATGGCTACACCTTC. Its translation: CASSLNSQYGYTF.

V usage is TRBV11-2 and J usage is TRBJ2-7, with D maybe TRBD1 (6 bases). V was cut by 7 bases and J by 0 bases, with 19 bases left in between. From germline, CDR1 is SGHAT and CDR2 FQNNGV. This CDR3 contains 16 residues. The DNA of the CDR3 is TGTGCCAGCACCGAAGACAGGCGGATATACTCCTACGAGCAGTACTTC. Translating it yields CASTEDRRIYSYEQYF.

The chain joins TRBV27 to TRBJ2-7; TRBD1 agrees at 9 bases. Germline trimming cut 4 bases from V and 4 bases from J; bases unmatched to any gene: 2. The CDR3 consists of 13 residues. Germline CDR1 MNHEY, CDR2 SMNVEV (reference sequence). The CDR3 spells CASSSQGAYEQYF. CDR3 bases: TGTGCCAGCAGTTCACAGGGGGCTTACGAGCAGTACTTC.

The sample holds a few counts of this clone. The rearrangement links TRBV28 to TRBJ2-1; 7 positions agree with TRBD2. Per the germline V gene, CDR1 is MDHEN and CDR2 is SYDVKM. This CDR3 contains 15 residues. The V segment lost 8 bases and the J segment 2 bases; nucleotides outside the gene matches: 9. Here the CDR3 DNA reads TGTGCCAGCTTGGTCCCTAGCGGAACCTACAATGAGCAGTTCTTC. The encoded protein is CASLVPSGTYNEQFF. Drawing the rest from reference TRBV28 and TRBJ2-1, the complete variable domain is DVKVTQSSRYLVKRTGEKVFLECVQDMDHENMFWYRQDPGLGLRLIYFSYDVKMKEKGDIPEGYSVSREKKERFSLILESASTNQTSMYLCASLVPSGTYNEQFFGPGTRLTVL.

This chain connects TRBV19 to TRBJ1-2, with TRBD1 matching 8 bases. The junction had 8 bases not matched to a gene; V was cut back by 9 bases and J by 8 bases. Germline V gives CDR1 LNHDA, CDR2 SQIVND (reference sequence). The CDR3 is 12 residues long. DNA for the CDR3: TGTGCCAGCGTTACAGGGGGGAGCGGCTACACCTTC. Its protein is CASVTGGSGYTF.